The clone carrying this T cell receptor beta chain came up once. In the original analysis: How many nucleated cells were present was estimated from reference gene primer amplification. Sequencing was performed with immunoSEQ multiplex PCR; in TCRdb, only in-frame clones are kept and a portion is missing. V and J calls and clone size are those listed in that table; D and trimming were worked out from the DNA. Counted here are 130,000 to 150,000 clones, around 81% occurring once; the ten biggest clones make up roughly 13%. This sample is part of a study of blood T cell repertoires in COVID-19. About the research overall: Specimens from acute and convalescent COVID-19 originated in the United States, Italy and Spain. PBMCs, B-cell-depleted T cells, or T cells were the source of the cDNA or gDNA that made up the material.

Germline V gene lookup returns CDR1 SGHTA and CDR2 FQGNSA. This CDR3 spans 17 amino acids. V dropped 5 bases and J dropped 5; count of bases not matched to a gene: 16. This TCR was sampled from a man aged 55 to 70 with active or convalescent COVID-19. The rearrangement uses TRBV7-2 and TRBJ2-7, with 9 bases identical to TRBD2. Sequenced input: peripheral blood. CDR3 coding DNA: TGTGCCAGCAGCCCCTTAGGTCTAGGAGCTAGCGGGGACGAGCAGTACTTC. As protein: CASSPLGLGASGDEQYF.